This T cell receptor (beta chain) emerged from a study of shared clonotypes between healthy human individuals (TCRdb year 2020). Broadly, across the study: The cohort comprised two women and a few men aged 18 to 49 years. Per donor, leukapheresis produced somewhere between about 0.9 and 9.5 billion PBMCs. For each donor, CD4 naive and CD4 memory were each given three plates, CD8 naive was given two plates, and CD8 memory was given one plate. Libraries were prepared and TCR repertoires were sequenced by different laboratories using diverse techniques, in order to increase sequencing depth and limit assay-specific biases. Blood TCR repertoires of roughly five healthy adults were deeply sequenced to estimate repertoire size and the extent of clonotype sharing between individuals.

General conclusions and limits of the study: Only blood was sampled, and tissue TCR repertoires likely differ from those in blood. Pairwise subsampling indicated that sequencing depth was expected to affect the degree of clonotype sharing among donors. Rarefaction of sorted-subset datasets indicated incomplete sequencing despite the large sequencing depth. When four donors were compared, the shared fraction of clonotypes was around 5.1% for naive CD4, around 3.5% for naive CD8, 2.3% for memory CD4, and about 0.36% for memory CD8. The small number of donors limited the genetic and exposure-history diversity represented. Compared with non-shared clonotypes, clonotypes shared by all four sorted-subset donors had higher generation probabilities. Naive subsets generally had larger estimated clonotype richness than memory subsets did.

Using the deep immunoSEQ assay, TCR CDR3 regions were amplified from genomic DNA by multiplex PCR. For each cell subset, the extracted genomic DNA was distributed evenly across all wells of several immunoSEQ 96-well plates, and each plate served as one replicate. For sorted subsets, approximately 200 ng of genomic DNA, equivalent to 25,000 to 35,000 T cell genomes, went into each replicate PCR. Purified libraries were quantified with a Qubit 3.0 fluorometer, sized on a Bioanalyzer 2100, and re-quantified with the KAPA Library Quantification kit. A separate single-read 150-cycle Illumina NextSeq 550 flow cell was used to sequence each immunoSEQ 96-well plate. As for the original processing: Because the immunoSEQ output included only junctional sequences and no quality scores, the filtering could not be the same as the filtering used for full-length reads. Sequences were annotated with PyIR, a Python wrapper for IgBLAST v1.9, and V/J genes and CDR3 were assigned using IMGT germline references. Reads were filtered out if the reads had weak V/J assignments (E-value above 1e-6), no CDR3, stop codons, out-of-frame junctions, or ambiguous translated residues. V3J clonotypes were defined as sequences sharing an identical inferred V gene, J gene, and CDR3 amino acid sequence. To compute the percentage overlap between repertoires, the number of shared unique clonotypes was divided by the size of the smaller repertoire. Three approaches were used to assess repertoire richness: RTK rarefaction, the Chao1 estimator, and Recon v2.1 estimates of unobserved clonotypes. For all TCRbeta clonotypes obtained by the gDNA method from a handful of donors, generation probabilities were computed with OLGA. The table was pulled from immuneACCESS by TCRdb, which kept in-frame rearrangements only. Such tables lose some clones; where checked, under half of the loss comes from unresolved V genes, and the rest has no known cause. The D gene and trimming were derived from the DNA, and the V and J assignments and clone size from that table. The sample table shows roughly 640,000 clones, and about 96% are seen once. The ten largest account for about 0.057% of the sample.

The donors were healthy, HIV-negative adults who had no recently reported acute infections or vaccinations. Only Caucasian adults living in Nashville, Tennessee, USA were represented among the donors. CD4+ T cells were enriched by magnetic negative selection; naive cells were then positively selected on CD45RA, and the negative fraction formed the memory subset. Blood was obtained by leukapheresis, after which PBMCs were separated by Ficoll-Histopaque density gradient centrifugation and cryopreserved in liquid nitrogen vapor phase. Analytical flow cytometry was used to check the purity and quantity of every magnetically sorted T cell population. Genomic DNA was isolated from each sorted fraction and quantified by UV absorbance on a Nanodrop 2000c. Trimming removed 7 bases from V and 5 bases from J; the gene matches leave 13 bases unexplained. The CDR1 and CDR2 encoded by the germline V gene are MDHEN and SYDVKM. From the cysteine up to the phenylalanine, the CDR3 has a length of 15 residues. Only CDR3 DNA is held: 45 bases, read in frame from base 1.

Comments on this clone: Its target antigen remains unknown. Base qualities are not at hand, and no much larger clone is one base apart.

The sequence derives from a woman aged 25 to 39 in good health. The rearrangement combines TRBV28 with TRBJ2-7; TRBD2 fits 8 bases in the junction. Sequenced sample: naive CD4+ T cells sorted from blood. In light of the paper, this sample's cell subset or site label describes: CD45RA+ positively selected. The CDR3 corresponds to CASTSGRPPRDEQYF. The bases are TGTGCCAGCACGAGCGGGAGACCTCCCCGGGACGAGCAGTACTTC.